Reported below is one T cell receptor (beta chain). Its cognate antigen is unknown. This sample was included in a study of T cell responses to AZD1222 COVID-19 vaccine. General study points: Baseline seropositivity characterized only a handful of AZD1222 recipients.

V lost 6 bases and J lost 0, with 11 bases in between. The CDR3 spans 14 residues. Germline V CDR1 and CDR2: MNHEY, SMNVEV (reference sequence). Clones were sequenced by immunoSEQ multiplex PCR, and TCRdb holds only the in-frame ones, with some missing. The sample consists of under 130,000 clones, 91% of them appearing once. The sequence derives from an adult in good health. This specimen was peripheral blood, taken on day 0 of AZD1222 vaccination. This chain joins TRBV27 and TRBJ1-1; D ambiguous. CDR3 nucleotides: TGTGCCAGCAGAGAGACAAGGATGAACACTGAAGCTTTCTTT. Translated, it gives CASRETRMNTEAFF.